The 5 T cell receptor beta chains listed next were all sequenced from one sample in a study of response to subunit inactivated influenza vaccine. TCRdb re-called the RT-PCR reads through MiXCR, storing one row per CDR3 protein. Here the sample spans around 520,000 distinct CDR3 sequences, about 12% being singletons. Specimen: PBMCs from blood, collected on the day of vaccination. These TCRs come from a man in his fifties or sixties who received an inactivated influenza vaccine.

This clonotype turned up a few times. This chain joins TRBV7-2 and TRBJ2-7; no firm D call. Trimming took 1 base from V and 6 from J, leaving 7 bases between them. The germline CDR1 and CDR2 sequences are SGHTA and FQGNSA. This CDR3 has 12 residues. The CDR3: CASSLGELEQYF. The CDR3 coding sequence is TGTGCCAGCAGCTTAGGAGAGCTCGAGCAGTACTTC.

This clonotype has at least ten counts. The chain links TRBV7-9 to TRBJ1-1; D unresolved. Trimming took off 3 bases at V and 5 bases at J, with 7 bases between the two ends. The length of the CDR3 is 12 residues. Germline-derived CDR1 and CDR2 are SEHNR and FQNEAQ (reference sequence). CDR3 loop: CASSFEGTEAFF. In DNA, the CDR3 is TGTGCCAGCAGCTTCGAGGGAACTGAAGCTTTCTTT.

This clonotype was detected ten times or more. V is TRBV5-6 and J is TRBJ2-3; D gene unclear. Germline CDR1 SGHDT, CDR2 YYEEEE. This CDR3 is 15 amino acids long. Trimming stripped 4 bases from V and 3 bases from J, with 15 bases between. The CDR3 nucleotides are TGTGCCAGCAGCCCACTTTGGGCGGATACAGATACGCAGTATTTT. As protein: CASSPLWADTDTQYF.

This clonotype appeared many times. The V gene is TRBV28, the J gene TRBJ2-7, with D hard to call. V gave up 6 bases and J gave up 3 bases, with 9 bases separating them. Germline loops: CDR1 MDHEN, CDR2 SYDVKM. The CDR3 spans 12 residues. CDR3 sequence reads: CASSFPGYEQYF. CDR3 nucleotides: TGTGCCAGCAGCTTCCCCGGCTACGAGCAGTACTTC.

This clonotype appeared many times. The chain carries TRBV5-1 and TRBJ2-3, with TRBD1 matching 7 bases. Unmatched junction bases numbered 7, after V lost 1 base and J lost 2 bases. The CDR3 has 16 residues. Germline V gene lookup returns CDR1 SGHRS and CDR2 YFSETQ. The CDR3 sequence is CASSLKLTGPTDTQYF. DNA for the CDR3: TGCGCCAGCAGCTTGAAGTTGACAGGGCCCACAGATACGCAGTATTTT.